This record covers a single TCR beta chain. The antigen remains undetermined. Sequencing was performed with immunoSEQ multiplex PCR; in TCRdb, only in-frame clones are kept and a portion is missing. The sample has tens of thousands of clones, over 90% seen once; the top ten hold around 2.5%. The data were obtained in a study of PD-1 blockade in classical Hodgkin lymphoma. Study findings and constraints: Baseline TCR diversity was reportedly lower in newly diagnosed patients than healthy donors. Whatever underlies the repertoire differences (possibly disease activity or prior therapy) remains undefined.

Time point here: newly diagnosed, previously untreated cHL patient sample. Serving as comparison were PBMCs from newly diagnosed, untreated classical Hodgkin lymphoma, which were sequenced alongside the relapsed/refractory trial patients. The CDR3 is 15 amino acids. The material sequenced was peripheral blood mononuclear cells (PBMCs). This sequence joins TRBV21-1 and TRBJ2-2. TRBV21-1 corresponds to a pseudogene. The TCR comes from a human donor with classical Hodgkin lymphoma. The CDR3 region has the DNA TGTGCCAGCGGGGATTGGGTGGCGAGGACCGGGGAGCTGTTTTTT. Translation gives CASGDWVARTGELFF.